A selection of T cell receptor beta chains follows, all from one sample in a study of T cell responses to AZD1222 COVID-19 vaccine. Profiling relied on immunoSEQ multiplex PCR, and the TCRdb table lists in-frame clones only, not all of them. The table records around 180,000 clones, over 70% of them present only once. The sequencing here drew on peripheral blood, taken on day 0 of MenACWY control vaccination. These receptors all come from an adult in good health. Both conserved end residues are part of each CDR3. A D gene is named only where the DNA matches it firmly. The size of a clone is reported for some rows only, either as once, few or many, or as a class for expanded clones.

D gene | J gene | V gene | clone size | CDR3 length | CDR3 protein | CDR3 DNA
NA | TRBJ2-5 | TRBV19 | NA | 16 | CASSPAGHSFQETQYF | TGTGCCAGTAGTCCCGCGGGACACTCTTTCCAAGAGACCCAGTACTTC
TRBD1 | TRBJ1-2 | TRBV5-1 | NA | 15 | CASSSGQERGYGYTF | TGCGCCAGCAGCTCAGGACAGGAACGAGGCTATGGCTACACCTTC
NA | TRBJ2-1 | TRBV30 | NA | 11 | CAWGRYNEQFF | TGTGCCTGGGGACGGTACAATGAGCAGTTCTTC
NA | TRBJ2-7 | TRBV9 | once | 16 | CASSVGGTGLAYEQYF | TGTGCCAGCAGCGTGGGGGGGACAGGCCTGGCCTACGAGCAGTACTTC
NA | TRBJ1-2 | TRBV7-9 | NA | 14 | CASSLDRFEYGYTF | TGTGCCAGCAGCTTAGACAGATTCGAATATGGCTACACCTTC
NA | TRBJ2-7 | TRBV5-5 | NA | 16 | CASSLSDTSSSYEQYF | TGTGCCAGCAGCTTATCAGACACCTCAAGCTCCTACGAGCAGTACTTC
TRBD1 | TRBJ1-6 | TRBV25-1 | few | 13 | CASADRGNSPLHF | TGTGCCAGCGCTGACAGGGGGAATTCACCCCTCCACTTT
TRBD1 | TRBJ2-7 | TRBV7-7 | NA | 15 | CASSPGTGGSYEQYF | TGTGCCAGCAGCCCTGGGACAGGGGGGTCCTACGAGCAGTACTTC
TRBD1 | TRBJ1-4 | TRBV19 | NA | 16 | CASSRQGESTNEKLFF | TGTGCCAGTAGTAGACAGGGTGAATCAACTAATGAAAAACTGTTTTTT
NA | TRBJ2-7 | TRBV6-1 | NA | 13 | CASSERPSGVPSF | TGTGCCAGCAGTGAAAGGCCCTCGGGGGTTCCGTCCTTC
NA | TRBJ2-6 | TRBV6-2/TRBV6-3 | many | 15 | CASSYEGTGANVLTF | TGTGCCAGCAGTTACGAAGGTACTGGGGCCAACGTCCTGACTTTC
NA | TRBJ1-6 | TRBV7-7 | NA | 17 | CASSLALASSYNSPLHF | TGTGCTAGCAGCTTAGCTCTGGCCAGCTCCTATAATTCACCCCTCCACTTT
TRBD2 | TRBJ2-5 | TRBV7-2 | NA | 16 | CASSLGLTSGRETQYF | TGTGCCAGCAGCTTAGGGCTCACTAGCGGGCGAGAGACCCAGTACTTC
TRBD1 | TRBJ2-7 | TRBV6-5 | NA | 15 | CASSYSTGGSYEQYF | TGTGCCAGCAGTTACTCGACAGGGGGCTCCTACGAGCAGTACTTC
NA | TRBJ2-2 | TRBV24-1 | NA | 14 | CATSDSTLTGELFF | TGTGCCACCAGTGATTCGACTCTCACCGGGGAGCTGTTTTTT
NA | TRBJ2-7 | TRBV5-1 | NA | 14 | CASSLERSGYEQYF | TGCGCCAGCAGCCTGGAAAGGAGCGGATACGAGCAGTACTTC